This TCR beta chain emerged from a study of beta chain features in type 1 diabetes. General study findings and limits: Cells with high TCR expression could be over-represented by cDNA sequencing. Type 1 diabetes patients had TCRB CDR3s that were shorter (moderately but significantly so) in all four CD4+ subsets.

By frequency in the sample, this clone is medium-sized. Its antigen is as yet unknown. The investigators reverse transcribed all of the isolated RNA, so they sequenced expressed TCRB transcripts. TCRdb keeps only in-frame clones here, not all; method: immunoSEQ multiplex PCR. The sample lists fewer than 55,000 clones; under 55% were seen once. Germline trimming cut 0 bases from V and 8 bases from J; bases unmatched to any gene: 7. Germline lookup yields CDR1 SGHNT and CDR2 YYREEE (reference sequence). The CDR3 spans 17 residues. The rearrangement joins TRBV5-4 to TRBJ2-1; TRBD2 matches 14 bases. Sequencing was done on a sample of Tregs from blood. This sequence originates from a man between 25 and 39 years old with type 1 diabetes. CDR3 region: CASSLVGTSGSVHEQFF. The CDR3 coding sequence is TGTGCCAGCAGCTTGGTGGGGACTAGCGGGAGCGTGCATGAGCAGTTCTTC.